A selection of T cell receptor beta chains follows, all from one sample in a study of OX40 agonist ivuxolimab in advanced cancers. Method: immunoSEQ multiplex PCR; TCRdb's copy keeps in-frame clones and lacks some. Of tens of thousands of clones in the sample, roughly nine tenths are singletons; the top ten hold 3.5% to 4%. The input for sequencing was CD4+ or CD8+ T cells sorted from blood, taken in a trial of the OX40 agonist ivuxolimab. Receptors were obtained from an adult with an advanced solid tumor such as melanoma, head and neck, liver or kidney cancer. Both conserved end residues are part of each CDR3. The D gene is left open where the match is weak. Only some rows state a clone size, as once, few, many or a class for expanded clones.

V: TRBV6-5; J: TRBJ2-7; D: TRBD2; size: NA; DNA: TGTGCCAGCAGTTACGACACTAGCGGATACGAGCAGTACTTC; CDR3: CASSYDTSGYEQYF
V: TRBV27; J: TRBJ2-3; D: NA; size: NA; DNA: TGTGCCAGCAGTTTGTCACTAGCTACAGATACGCAGTATTTT; CDR3: CASSLSLATDTQYF
V: TRBV11-2; J: TRBJ2-7; D: TRBD1; size: NA; DNA: TGTGCCAGCAGCTTATGGAACAGGGGGTTGCCCTACGAGCAGTACTTC; CDR3: CASSLWNRGLPYEQYF
V: TRBV19; J: TRBJ2-1; D: TRBD2; size: NA; DNA: TGTGCCAGTAGTACCCTAGCGGGAGGCTACAATGAGCAGTTCTTC; CDR3: CASSTLAGGYNEQFF
V: TRBV4-3; J: TRBJ2-1; D: TRBD2; size: once; DNA: TGCGCCAGCAGCCAGTCGGCGGGAGGTAACTACAATGAGCAGTTCTTC; CDR3: CASSQSAGGNYNEQFF
V: TRBV6-5; J: TRBJ2-7; D: NA; size: NA; DNA: TGTGCCAGCCGGGATGGGTCCTACGCCTCCTACGAGCAGTACTTC; CDR3: CASRDGSYASYEQYF
V: TRBV11-1; J: TRBJ2-3; D: TRBD2; size: NA; DNA: TGTGCCAGCAGCCCGGGACTAGCGGGAGGTTACACAGATACGCAGTATTTT; CDR3: CASSPGLAGGYTDTQYF
V: TRBV7-9; J: TRBJ1-2; D: NA; size: NA; DNA: TGTGCCAGCAGCTCCGGGATCTATGGCTACACCTTC; CDR3: CASSSGIYGYTF
V: TRBV5-4; J: TRBJ2-3; D: NA; size: NA; DNA: TGTGCCAGCAGCTTGGGACAGCCCACAGATACGCAGTATTTT; CDR3: CASSLGQPTDTQYF
V: TRBV10-3; J: TRBJ2-5; D: NA; size: once; DNA: TGTGCCATCAGTGAGTCTGAAACAGGGCAAGAGACCCAGTACTTC; CDR3: CAISESETGQETQYF
V: TRBV7-9; J: TRBJ2-3; D: TRBD2; size: once; DNA: TGTGCCAGCAGCTCGGGACTAGTTACAGATACGCAGTATTTT; CDR3: CASSSGLVTDTQYF
V: TRBV5-6; J: TRBJ2-5; D: TRBD2; size: NA; DNA: TGTGCCAGCAGCTTGGATGGACTAGCCACTACCCAGTACTTC; CDR3: CASSLDGLATTQYF
V: TRBV9; J: TRBJ2-5; D: TRBD1; size: NA; DNA: TGTGCCAGCAGCGTAGGGTCAGGGGGCACAGAGACCCAGTACTTC; CDR3: CASSVGSGGTETQYF
V: TRBV5-1; J: TRBJ2-5; D: NA; size: NA; DNA: TGCGCCAGCAGCTTGGAGCAGGGGAGAGAGACCCAGTACTTC; CDR3: CASSLEQGRETQYF
V: TRBV19; J: TRBJ1-6; D: NA; size: NA; DNA: TGTGCCAGTAGTCAAGATAATTCACCCCTCCACTTT; CDR3: CASSQDNSPLHF
V: TRBV7-9; J: TRBJ2-2; D: TRBD1; size: NA; DNA: TGTGCCAGCAGCTCCCATCCGGGACAGGCGAACACCGGGGAGCTGTTTTTT; CDR3: CASSSHPGQANTGELFF
V: TRBV2; J: TRBJ1-4; D: TRBD1; size: NA; DNA: TGTGCCAGCAGTGCGGGTCGGCAGGGGGCAAGTCTGGATGAAAAACTGTTTTTT; CDR3: CASSAGRQGASLDEKLFF
V: TRBV7-2; J: TRBJ2-7; D: TRBD1; size: NA; DNA: TGTGCCAGCAGCTTAGCGGACAGGTCTTCGTCCTACGAGCAGTACTTC; CDR3: CASSLADRSSSYEQYF
V: TRBV5-1; J: TRBJ2-1; D: NA; size: NA; DNA: TGCGCCAGCAGCTTGGATTTCACTTACAATGAGCAGTTCTTC; CDR3: CASSLDFTYNEQFF
V: TRBV13; J: TRBJ1-1; D: NA; size: NA; DNA: TGTGCCAGCAGCTTAGTTGGAGGTGCTGAAGTTAGCTTT; CDR3: CASSLVGGAEVSF
V: TRBV10-3; J: TRBJ2-5; D: NA; size: NA; DNA: TGTGCCATCAGTGAAACTGGGGAGACCCAGTACTTC; CDR3: CAISETGETQYF
V: TRBV9; J: TRBJ2-2; D: NA; size: NA; DNA: TGTGCCAGCAGCGTAGACGTAGGTAACACCGGGGAGCTGTTTTTT; CDR3: CASSVDVGNTGELFF
V: TRBV5-1; J: TRBJ2-7; D: TRBD1; size: NA; DNA: TGCGCCAGCAGCTTGCCCACAGGGGGCGGGGAGCAGTACTTC; CDR3: CASSLPTGGGEQYF
V: TRBV6-1; J: TRBJ2-7; D: NA; size: NA; DNA: TGTGCCAGCAGGAGGACGTCGTCCTACGAGCAGTACTTC; CDR3: CASRRTSSYEQYF
V: TRBV11-3; J: TRBJ2-3; D: NA; size: once; DNA: TGTGCCAGCAGCCCCTTGACTTCAGATACGCAGTATTTT; CDR3: CASSPLTSDTQYF
V: TRBV28; J: TRBJ2-7; D: TRBD1; size: NA; DNA: TGTGCCAGTGCCGGGACAGGGTCCACTGCGCCCTACGAGCAGTACTTC; CDR3: CASAGTGSTAPYEQYF
V: TRBV2; J: TRBJ2-3; D: TRBD2; size: NA; DNA: TGTGCCAGCAGGGGTACGGGAGGAGTCACAGATACGCAGTATTTT; CDR3: CASRGTGGVTDTQYF
V: TRBV5-4; J: TRBJ1-4; D: NA; size: NA; DNA: TGTGCCAGCAGCGACGGGGGGAGGGAAAAACTGTTTTTT; CDR3: CASSDGGREKLFF
V: TRBV4-3; J: TRBJ1-4; D: NA; size: NA; DNA: TGCGCCAGCAGCCAAGATCCAGGGATTAATGAAAAACTGTTTTTT; CDR3: CASSQDPGINEKLFF
V: TRBV5-1; J: TRBJ2-7; D: TRBD2; size: NA; DNA: TGCGCCAGCAGTTTGGGGACTAGCGGGATCTCCGAGCAGTACTTC; CDR3: CASSLGTSGISEQYF
V: TRBV4-1; J: TRBJ2-7; D: NA; size: NA; DNA: TGCGCCAGCAGCCAAGGACTTTCCTACGAGCAGTACTTC; CDR3: CASSQGLSYEQYF
V: TRBV21-1; J: TRBJ1-5; D: NA; size: NA; DNA: TGTGCCAGCAGCAGGGAGAGCAATCAGCCCCAGCATTTT; CDR3: CASSRESNQPQHF
V: TRBV27; J: TRBJ1-1; D: NA; size: once; DNA: TGTGCCAGCACCCTCGGACCCGACACTGAAGCTTTCTTT; CDR3: CASTLGPDTEAFF